This TCR beta chain was captured in a study of identical twins. Unique molecular identifiers were in the cDNA, with template-switch universal primer binding. A single record per CDR3 protein comes from TCRdb applying MiXCR to the 5' RACE reads. The sample contains 400,000 to 500,000 distinct CDR3 sequences, under 20% of which appear only once. CDR3 length: 16 amino acids. Trimming at V came to 4 bases and at J to 1 base, leaving 7 bases not matched to a gene. Germline CDR1 reads SNHLY; CDR2 reads FYNNEI. The chain joins TRBV2 to TRBJ2-3; the match to TRBD1 covers 8 bases. This clonotype was obtained from a man aged 45-65 years in good health. Sample: naive T cells sorted from blood. In DNA form, the CDR3 reads TGTGCCAGCAGTGTTCAGGGGGCATTCGGCACAGATACGCAGTATTTT. Its protein product is CASSVQGAFGTDTQYF. Together with reference TRBV2 and TRBJ2-3, the CDR3 gives the full variable domain: EPEVTQTPSHQVTQMGQEVILRCVPISNHLYFYWYRQILGQKVEFLVSFYNNEISEKSEIFDDQFSVERPDGSNFTLKIRSTKLEDSAMYFCASSVQGAFGTDTQYFGPGTRLTVL.